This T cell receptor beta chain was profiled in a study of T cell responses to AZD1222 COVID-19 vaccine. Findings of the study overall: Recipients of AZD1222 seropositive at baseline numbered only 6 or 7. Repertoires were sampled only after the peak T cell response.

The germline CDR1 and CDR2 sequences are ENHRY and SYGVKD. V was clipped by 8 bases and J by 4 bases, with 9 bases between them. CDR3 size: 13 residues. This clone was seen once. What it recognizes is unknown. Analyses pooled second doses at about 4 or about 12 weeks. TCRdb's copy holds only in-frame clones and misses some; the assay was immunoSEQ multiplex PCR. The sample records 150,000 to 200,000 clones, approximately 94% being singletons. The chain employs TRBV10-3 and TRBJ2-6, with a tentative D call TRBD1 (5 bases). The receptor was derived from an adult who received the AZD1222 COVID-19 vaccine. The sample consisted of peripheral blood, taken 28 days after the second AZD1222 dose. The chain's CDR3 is CAIAGSGANVLTF. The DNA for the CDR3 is TGTGCCATCGCAGGGTCGGGGGCCAACGTCCTGACTTTC.